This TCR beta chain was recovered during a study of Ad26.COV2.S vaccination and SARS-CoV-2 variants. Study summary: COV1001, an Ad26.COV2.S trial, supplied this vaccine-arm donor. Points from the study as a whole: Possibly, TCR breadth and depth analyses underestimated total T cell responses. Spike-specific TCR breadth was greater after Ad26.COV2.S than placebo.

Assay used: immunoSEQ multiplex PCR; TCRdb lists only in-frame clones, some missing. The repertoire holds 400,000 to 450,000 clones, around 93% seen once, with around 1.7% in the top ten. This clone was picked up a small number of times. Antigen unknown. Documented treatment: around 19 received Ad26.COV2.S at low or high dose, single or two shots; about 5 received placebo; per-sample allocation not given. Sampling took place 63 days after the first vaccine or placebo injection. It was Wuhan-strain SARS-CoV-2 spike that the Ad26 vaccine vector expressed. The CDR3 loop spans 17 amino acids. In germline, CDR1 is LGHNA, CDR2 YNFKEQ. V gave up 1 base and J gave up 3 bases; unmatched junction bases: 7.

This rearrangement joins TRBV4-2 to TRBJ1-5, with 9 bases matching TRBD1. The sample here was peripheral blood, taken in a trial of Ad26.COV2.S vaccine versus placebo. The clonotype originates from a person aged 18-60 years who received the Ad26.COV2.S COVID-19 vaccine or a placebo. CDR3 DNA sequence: TGTGCCAGCAGCCAAGGGGGGACAGGGAGGACCAATCAGCCCCAGCATTTT. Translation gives CASSQGGTGRTNQPQHF.